This T cell receptor beta chain derives from a study of T cells in Graves' hyperthyroidism and ophthalmopathy. Points from the study as a whole: Appearing also in blood were most of the thyroid clonotypes expanded above 0.001.

Amplification yielded TCR beta CDR3 regions, with RNA transcripts as the source. A set of HTBI primers served as the primers for a first-round RT-PCR of the TCR CDR3. MiXCR, run by TCRdb on the multiplex PCR reads, gives a single entry per CDR3 protein. The sample consists of hundreds of thousands of distinct CDR3 sequences, over 35% of them appearing once. There are many counts of this clonotype. As yet, its antigen is unknown. The CDR3 consists of 12 residues. Germline CDR1 MGHRA, CDR2 YSYEKL. V lost 4 bases to trimming and J lost 4 bases, with 7 bases between them. The study excluded patients with uncontrolled infection, other autoimmune disease, pregnancy or lactation.

The source material was blood. The clonotype comes from a man between 18 and 35 years old with Graves' hyperthyroidism. The rearrangement joins TRBV4-1 to TRBJ1-1; D might be TRBD1 (5 bases). This CDR3 is CASSPGLTEAFF. The DNA for the CDR3 is TGCGCCAGCAGCCCGGGACTCACTGAAGCTTTCTTT.